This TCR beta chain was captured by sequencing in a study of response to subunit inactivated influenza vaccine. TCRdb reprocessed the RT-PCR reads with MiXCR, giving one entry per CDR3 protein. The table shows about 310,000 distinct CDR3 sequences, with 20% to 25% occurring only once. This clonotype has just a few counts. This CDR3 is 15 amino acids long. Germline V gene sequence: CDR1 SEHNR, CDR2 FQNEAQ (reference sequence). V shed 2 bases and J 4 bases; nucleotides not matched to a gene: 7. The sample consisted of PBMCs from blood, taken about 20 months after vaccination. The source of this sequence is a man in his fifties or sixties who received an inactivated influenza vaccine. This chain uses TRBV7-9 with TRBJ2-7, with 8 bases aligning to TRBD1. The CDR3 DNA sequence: TGTGCCAGCAGCTTATCAGGGGGCCTCTCTTACGAGCAGTACTTC. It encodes CASSLSGGLSYEQYF.